Included here is one TCR beta chain sequence, with context. Its antigen is still unknown. A single record per CDR3 protein comes from TCRdb applying MiXCR to the reads. The table lists about 770,000 distinct CDR3 sequences, under 35% of them singletons. The sample originates from a study of T cell repertoires in cytomegalovirus infection. On the study more broadly: Recently identified HLA-C-restricted CMV epitopes and well-studied HLA-B-restricted CMV epitopes were used by the study.

The material was cultured CD8+ T cells from PBMCs, obtained from culture after CMV antigen stimulation. The sequence came from a human donor in good health (CMV status not recorded). Some clones in this sample may be carry-over from other donors' samples.

Written as DNA, the CDR3 is TGTGCCAGCAGTTACGGGCAGACCACTGGAAACACCATATATTTT. Translated: CASSYGQTTGNTIYF. The chain recombines TRBV6-5 with TRBJ1-3; no clear D. The CDR3 is 15 residues long. Germline-derived CDR1 and CDR2 are MNHEY and SVGAGI. Trimming took off 2 bases at V and 2 bases at J, with 10 bases between the two ends.